This T cell receptor (beta chain) comes out of a study of blood T cell repertoires in COVID-19. Study context: Sample material is recorded as cDNA or gDNA derived from T cells, B-cell-depleted T cells, or PBMCs.

Germline V lookup: CDR1 SGHDN, CDR2 FVKESK. CDR3 length equals 11 residues. Trimming pared 0 bases from V and 7 bases from J, leaving 4 bases between. Per the original data handling: Nucleated cell number was recorded as an estimate derived from reference gene primer amplification. Sequencing used immunoSEQ multiplex PCR; TCRdb keeps in-frame clones, though not all of them. Clonal size and the V and J genes are those of that table, whereas D and trimming came from the DNA. This sample has tens of thousands of clones; about 88% occur once, and the top ten carry under 6%. The chain carries TRBV14 and TRBJ2-7, with D uncertain. The sequence derives from a human donor in a cohort sampled during active COVID-19. What was sequenced was peripheral blood. The CDR3: CASSQDTEQYF. For the CDR3, the DNA is TGTGCCAGCAGCCAAGACACAGAGCAGTACTTC.